The present entry profiles one T cell receptor (beta chain) with its context. What it binds is not known. A read error is likely, as this CDR3 ends without the conserved phenylalanine or tryptophan. The sample originates from a study of tumor and adjacent non-tumor tissue in lung cancer. About the research overall: The cohort had 12 to 13 adenocarcinoma, a couple of squamous cell and 1 small cell patients. The patients, 10 to 11 men and several women, were about 31 to 85 with stage I to III disease.

RNA was extracted from bulk tissue without any cell sorting. Distant lung tissue was collected more than 3 cm away from the tumor edge. Regarding the study as a whole: TCR diversity was significantly greater in tumor than normal lung tissue.

V was clipped by 7 bases and J by 8 bases; unmatched bases: 11. This CDR3 comprises 14 residues. A modified ARM-PCR protocol with three rounds of nested PCR amplified TCRbeta. TCRdb itself ran the multiplex PCR reads through MiXCR, one entry per CDR3 protein. The data hold roughly 120,000 distinct CDR3 sequences, with 62% observed a single time. This sequence joins TRBV12-3 or TRBV12-4 and TRBJ2-1, with TRBD1 identical over 7 bases. Specimen: distant non-tumor lung tissue. The sequence was collected from a man in his sixties with non-small cell lung cancer. CDR3 loop: CASTPGTVEHEQFV. CDR3 DNA sequence: TGTGCCAGCACCCCCGGGACAGTTGAACATGAGCAGTTCGTC.